This T cell receptor (beta chain) was sequenced in a study of OX40 agonist ivuxolimab in advanced cancers. Study details: Every 2 weeks, patients received ivuxolimab intravenously, dosed at 0.01 to 10 mg/kg.

About this clone itself: Its target is unknown.

Study results and caveats: The specificity for antigen of the expanded peripheral T cells was not determined.

The data were produced by immunoSEQ multiplex PCR, yet TCRdb's version contains in-frame clones alone and is incomplete. This sample carries approximately 120,000 clones, less than 95% of them seen once, and the ten largest clones take approximately 0.81%. The clonotype was recovered from an adult with an advanced solid tumor such as melanoma, head and neck, liver or kidney cancer. The material sequenced was CD4+ or CD8+ T cells sorted from blood, taken in a trial of the OX40 agonist ivuxolimab.

CDR3 protein: CASTRREFGTDTQYF. The CDR3 DNA reads as TGCGCCAGCACCCGACGGGAGTTCGGGACAGATACGCAGTATTTT. J is TRBJ2-3 and V is TRBV23-1, with D possibly TRBD2 on 6 matching bases. TRBV23-1 is classed as an ORF, of uncertain function. Trimming took off 7 bases at V and 3 bases at J, with 17 bases between the two ends. This CDR3 region has 15 residues.